This T cell receptor (beta chain) was observed in a study of T cells in localized non-small cell lung cancer. This CDR3 spans 15 amino acids. Per the germline V gene, CDR1 is SGHDT and CDR2 is YYEEEE. V shed 0 bases and J shed 4 bases, with 11 bases lying between them. General study results and limits: The study sequenced only one region of the tumor. As a result, intratumor heterogeneity could not be excluded and remains possible. A denser population of T cells in blood accompanied longer overall survival. Detection in adjacent lung was observed for a median around 55 of the top 100 tumor clones.

Produced via immunoSEQ multiplex PCR; TCRdb's table is partial and in-frame only. Counted here are about 12,000 clones, about 82% occurring once; the ten biggest clones make up 58%. A word on this clone: Its antigen remains unknown.

V usage is TRBV5-6 and J usage is TRBJ1-5; D call uncertain. The TCR comes from a male donor older than 55 with stage III lung adenocarcinoma. This material consisted of peripheral blood, taken before any cancer treatment. CDR3 coding DNA: TGTGCCAGCAGCTTGGGGCCAGGACCTAATCAGCCCCAGCATTTT. Translation: CASSLGPGPNQPQHF.